This T cell receptor (beta chain) was recovered during a study of identical twins. Whole-study results and caveats: Where out-of-frame alpha sequences were twin-shared, they showed excess low generation probability.

In germline, CDR1 is LGHDT, CDR2 YNNKEL (reference sequence). Trimming took off 1 base at V and 8 bases at J, with 14 bases between the two ends. CDR3 length: 14 residues. This clonotype has more than one count but fewer than ten. Its antigen is unidentified. TCRdb re-derived calls from the 5' RACE reads in MiXCR, one entry per CDR3 protein. The table records roughly 770,000 distinct CDR3 sequences, around a sixth of them present only once. Another study also made use of these data, one on T cells expressing NK-cell markers. From that paper: In four donors, dominant clonotypes made up about 25-65% of CD3+CD56-NKG2C+ cells.

V usage is TRBV3-1 and J usage is TRBJ1-2, with D tentatively TRBD1 (5 bases). The TCR sequence derives from a woman between 18 and 30 years old in good health. Material: PBMCs. CDR3 coding DNA: TGTGCCAGCAGCCAAGGGGACTACGGAGGGGGCTACACCTTC. The encoded protein is CASSQGDYGGGYTF.